This T cell receptor (beta chain) was retrieved from a study of beta chain features in type 1 diabetes. General study results and limits: Comparison showed that naive, central memory and Treg TCRB repertoires appeared more similar among patients than among healthy donors. For patients and controls alike, PCR might favor shorter templates to the same degree. TCRB CDR3 length was moderately but significantly reduced in all four CD4+ subsets of Type 1 diabetes patients.

This clone has a handful of counts. No antigen is known for it. TCRB transcripts that were expressed got sequenced, as all of the isolated RNA had been reverse transcribed. Data came from immunoSEQ multiplex PCR; TCRdb stores just in-frame clones and leaves some out. The table lists 600,000 to 700,000 clones, roughly 12% of them singletons. This CDR3 region has 15 residues. Trimming pared 1 base from V and 1 base from J, leaving 11 bases between. Germline CDR1 and CDR2: GTSNPN and SVGIG (reference sequence). The receptor was isolated from a man between 18 and 35 years old with type 1 diabetes. Sequencing was done on a sample of naive CD4+ T cells from blood. This chain links TRBV30 with TRBJ1-5, with D hard to call. DNA of the CDR3: TGTGCCTGGAGTGCCGGACGGAAAAGCAATCAGCCCCAGCATTTT. Translating it yields CAWSAGRKSNQPQHF.